This entry lists 21 T cell receptor beta chains sequenced from one sample in a study of T cells in Graves' hyperthyroidism and ophthalmopathy. Authors of the study amplified TCR beta CDR3 regions from RNA transcripts. When the TCR CDR3 underwent first-round RT-PCR, the HTBI primer set was used. TCRdb analysed the multiplex PCR reads with MiXCR anew, one entry per CDR3 protein. The table includes 550,000 to 600,000 distinct CDR3 sequences, 12% to 15% detected once. The sample was blood. These receptors originate from a woman younger than 35 with Graves' ophthalmopathy.

This clonotype appeared many times. This chain joins TRBV7-2 and TRBJ1-2, with TRBD1 identical over 8 bases. CDR3 size: 14 residues. The junction had 7 bases not matched to a gene; V was cut back by 6 bases and J by 4 bases. Per the germline V gene, CDR1 is SGHTA and CDR2 is FQGNSA. CDR3 loop: CASRPPGGGYGYTF. The CDR3 coding sequence is TGTGCCAGCAGACCTCCAGGGGGCGGCTATGGCTACACCTTC.

This clonotype was recorded many times. The chain couples TRBV3-1 to TRBJ2-2; D gene ambiguous. Per germline, CDR1 LGHDT and CDR2 YNNKEL (reference sequence). This CDR3 region has 12 residues. Deletions cut 8 bases from V and 6 bases from J, with 10 bases between. The CDR3 DNA reads as TGTGCCAGCGGCCCCAGACCCGGGGAGCTGTTTTTT. This codes for CASGPRPGELFF.

The chain couples TRBV6-2 or TRBV6-3 to TRBJ2-7, with D unresolved. This CDR3 is 15 amino acids long. Trimming cost V 4 bases and J 4 bases, with 17 bases left between them. The germline gives CDR1 MNHEY, CDR2 SVGEGT. CDR3 in amino acids: CASSSPDGKWYEQYF. The CDR3 coding sequence is TGTGCCAGCAGTTCACCGGACGGTAAATGGTACGAGCAGTACTTC.

At least ten counts were recorded for this clonotype. The V and J genes are TRBV27 and TRBJ2-7, with 8 bases identical to TRBD1. V shed 6 bases and J 4 bases; nucleotides not matched to a gene: 14. The germline CDR1 and CDR2 sequences are MNHEY and SMNVEV (reference sequence). This CDR3 has 16 amino acids. The CDR3 DNA reads as TGTGCCAGCAGAAAGGACAGGGCGCTAGCGATTTACGAGCAGTACTTC. Its protein is CASRKDRALAIYEQYF.

This clonotype was counted many times. The chain links TRBV7-2 to TRBJ1-3; 7 positions match TRBD1. The CDR3 spans 16 residues. Germline V gene sequence: CDR1 SGHTA, CDR2 FQGNSA. V lost 1 base and J lost 4; bases outside the gene matches: 7. CDR3 in DNA: TGTGCCAGCAGCTTAGGCCAGGGGGATTCGGGAAACACCATATATTTT. It specifies CASSLGQGDSGNTIYF.

The chain couples TRBV24-1 to TRBJ2-1; D not resolved. The J call is in doubt because the DNA end fits TRBJ2-7 better. Germline-derived CDR1 and CDR2 are KGHDR and SFDVKD. The CDR3 totals 14 residues. For the CDR3, the DNA is TGTGCCACCAGTTCACTGCAGACCTACAATGAGCAGTACTTC. Protein: CATSSLQTYNEQYF.

This clonotype was detected ten times or more. The chain uses TRBV6-2 or TRBV6-3 and TRBJ2-3; TRBD1 is a possible D gene (6 bases). The germline gives CDR1 MNHEY, CDR2 SVGEGT. V was pared by 6 bases and J by 2 bases, with 18 bases between. This CDR3 is 16 amino acids long. CDR3 loop: CASSFLRQGNTDTQYF. DNA of the CDR3: TGTGCCAGCAGCTTCTTGAGGCAGGGGAACACAGATACGCAGTATTTT.

This clonotype was counted many times. J is TRBJ2-1 and V is TRBV18; D might be TRBD1 (5 bases). The V and J ends lost 2 bases and 1 base respectively, with 9 bases between them. Germline CDR1 and CDR2: KGHSH and LQKENI. The CDR3 is 15 amino acids. CDR3 sequence: CASSPGQGSYNEQFF. CDR3 DNA sequence: TGTGCCAGCTCACCAGGGCAGGGTTCCTACAATGAGCAGTTCTTC.

This clonotype was recorded at least ten times. The chain has TRBV7-9 and TRBJ2-5; 7 nucleotides agree with TRBD1. V dropped 5 bases and J dropped 5; count of bases not matched to a gene: 11. Germline V gene lookup returns CDR1 SEHNR and CDR2 FQNEAQ (reference sequence). This CDR3 contains 15 residues. CDR3 DNA: TGTGCCAGCAGCATCCCGACAGGGACCGGTGAGACCCAGTACTTC. Residues: CASSIPTGTGETQYF.

The CDR3 coding sequence is TGTGCCATCCAAGGCCTCGGACTAGCGGGTTCCTACAATGAGCAGTTCTTC. This codes for CAIQGLGLAGSYNEQFF. The rearrangement links TRBV10-3 to TRBJ2-1; the match to TRBD2 covers 11 bases. With V trimmed by 8 bases and J by 1 base, 10 bases remained unmatched. The CDR3 length is 17 residues. The germline CDR1 and CDR2 sequences are ENHRY and SYGVKD.

This clonotype was observed at least ten times. The V and J genes are TRBV7-3 and TRBJ2-3; 9 bases map to TRBD2. The CDR3 length is 15 residues. Looked up from germline, CDR1 is SGHTA and CDR2 is FQGTGA. Trimming took 3 bases from V and 3 from J; bases not matched to a gene: 4. The CDR3 DNA is TGTGCCAGCAGCTTTAGCGGGAGTAGTACAGATACGCAGTATTTT. Residues: CASSFSGSSTDTQYF. Looking up the rest from reference TRBV7-3 and TRBJ2-3 gives the full variable domain: GAGVSQTPSNKVTEKGKYVELRCDPISGHTALYWYRQSLGQGPEFLIYFQGTGAADDSGLPNDRFFAVRPEGSVSTLKIQRTERGDSAVYLCASSFSGSSTDTQYFGPGTRLTVL.

This clonotype was picked up many times. V usage is TRBV20-1 and J usage is TRBJ2-7; D gene ambiguous. Germline CDR1 and CDR2: DFQATT and SNEGSKA (reference sequence). The CDR3 covers 13 residues. Between the trimmed V and J ends, which lost 0 bases and 8 bases, there was a span of 14 bases. The CDR3 loop is CSARDPTSQKQYF. CDR3 nucleotides: TGCAGTGCTAGAGACCCGACGTCGCAGAAGCAGTACTTC.

There are many counts of this clonotype. The rearrangement joins TRBV30 to TRBJ1-1, with D hard to call. The CDR3 is 15 amino acids. V shed 0 bases and J shed 0 bases, with 11 bases lying between them. Germline lookup yields CDR1 GTSNPN and CDR2 SVGIG (reference sequence). DNA of the CDR3: TGTGCCTGGAGTGTACGGAGACGCCTGAACACTGAAGCTTTCTTT. This sequence encodes CAWSVRRRLNTEAFF.

In this sample, this clonotype turned up many times. V and J are TRBV6-1 and TRBJ2-2; no definite D call. Germline V gives CDR1 MNHNS, CDR2 SASEGT. The germline V and J ends were trimmed by 4 bases and 4 bases, with 10 bases remaining between them. There are 14 residues in the CDR3. The CDR3 loop reads CASSGRLFTGELFF. CDR3 DNA sequence: TGTGCCAGCAGTGGACGGTTATTCACCGGGGAGCTGTTTTTT.

This clonotype was counted many times. The gene calls are TRBV30 and TRBJ2-1; tentatively, D is TRBD1 (6 bases). Trimming left V 0 bases short and J 0 bases short, with 6 bases between. The germline CDR1 and CDR2 sequences are GTSNPN and SVGIG (reference sequence). The CDR3 extends over 14 amino acids. CDR3 in DNA: TGTGCCTGGAGTGTGGACAGCTCCTACAATGAGCAGTTCTTC. It codes for CAWSVDSSYNEQFF.

There are many counts of this clonotype. J is TRBJ2-7 and V is TRBV20-1, with a tentative D call TRBD2 (6 bases). The CDR3 has 13 residues. Germline V gene sequence: CDR1 DFQATT, CDR2 SNEGSKA (reference sequence). V shed 2 bases and J shed 5 bases, with 13 bases lying between them. CDR3 amino acids: CSARIREWDEQYF. The CDR3 DNA is TGCAGTGCTAGAATCCGGGAGTGGGACGAGCAGTACTTC.

This clonotype has more than one count but fewer than ten. The chain employs TRBV20-1 and TRBJ2-5, with 7 positions matching TRBD1. V lost 0 bases and J lost 1; bases outside the gene matches: 5. In germline, CDR1 is DFQATT, CDR2 SNEGSKA (reference sequence). The CDR3 covers 15 residues. CDR3 coding DNA: TGCAGTGCTAGAGATCCCGGGACAGCCCAAGAGACCCAGTACTTC. Its protein product is CSARDPGTAQETQYF.

This clonotype was counted many times. Here the CDR3 DNA reads TGTGCCAGCAGCTTTCGGGGGGAATGGGTATACGAGCAGTACTTC. Amino acids: CASSFRGEWVYEQYF. This chain connects TRBV7-9 to TRBJ2-7; TRBD2 matches at 7 bases. The CDR3 is made up of 15 amino acids. V shed 3 bases and J 4 bases; nucleotides not matched to a gene: 9. The V gene's germline CDR1 is SEHNR and CDR2 FQNEAQ (reference sequence).

The chain couples TRBV7-6 to TRBJ2-7; 7 bases agree with TRBD1. After removal of 2 bases from V and 7 bases from J, the junction contained 11 bases not matched to a gene. The CDR3 totals 15 residues. CDR1 SGHVS and CDR2 FNYEAQ come from the germline V gene. The CDR3 nucleotides are TGTGCCAGCAGCTTATCATCGACAGGGACGGGGGAGCAGTACTTC. Protein sequence: CASSLSSTGTGEQYF. The whole variable domain, remainder taken from reference TRBV7-6 and TRBJ2-7, is GAGVSQSPRYKVTKRGQDVALRCDPISGHVSLYWYRQALGQGPEFLTYFNYEAQQDKSGLPNDRFSAERPEGSISTLTIQRTEQRDSAMYRCASSLSSTGTGEQYFGPGTRLTVT.

A few counts support this clonotype. CDR3 loop: CASSFRGRGAKNIQYF. CDR3 sequence (DNA): TGTGCCAGCAGTTTCCGGGGGCGCGGAGCCAAAAACATTCAGTACTTC. V is TRBV12-3 or TRBV12-4 and J is TRBJ2-4; D possibly matches TRBD1 or TRBD2 (6 bases each). The V end lost 3 bases, the J end lost 0 bases, and 12 bases lay between the germline ends. CDR3 length: 16 residues.

This clonotype was seen many times. The chain recombines TRBV6-1 with TRBJ2-5; 9 positions agree with TRBD1. Germline trimming cut 8 bases from V and 5 bases from J; bases unmatched to any gene: 15. Germline V gene lookup returns CDR1 MNHNS and CDR2 SASEGT. The length of the CDR3 is 16 residues. The DNA for the CDR3 is TGTGCCAGCCCTCAAGGCGGGACAGGGCGATTGGAGACCCAGTACTTC. Its translation: CASPQGGTGRLETQYF.